These T cell receptor beta chains were read from a single sample in a study of CD8+ T cells in alopecia areata. Sequenced by immunoSEQ multiplex PCR; TCRdb stores in-frame clones only, minus some. Seen here are 180,000 or so clones, roughly half observed once, and the top ten hold 10%. The sample consisted of CD8+ T cells sorted from blood, taken between weeks 51 and 52, from a patient treated with tofacitinib. The receptors derive from a human donor with alopecia areata. Each CDR3 is given with its conserved first and last residue. The D gene is left open where the match is weak. Part of the rows lack a size; the others show once, few, many or a class for expanded clones.

j_gene	v_gene	d_gene	abundance	CDR3aa	CDR3nt
TRBJ2-1	TRBV5-1	NA	NA	CASSPQPYNEQFF	TGCGCCAGCAGCCCGCAACCTTACAATGAGCAGTTCTTC
TRBJ1-3	TRBV18	NA	NA	CASSPPAGGSGNTIYF	TGTGCCAGCTCACCCCCGGCAGGTGGGTCTGGAAACACCATATATTTT
TRBJ1-1	TRBV5-6	NA	few	CASSLGREAFF	TGTGCCAGCAGCTTGGGCAGGGAAGCTTTCTTT
TRBJ2-2	TRBV27	TRBD2	NA	CASSSLRNIAGVGGELFF	TGTGCCAGCAGTTCACTGAGGAATATTGCGGGGGTAGGCGGGGAGCTGTTTTTT
TRBJ1-3	TRBV5-1	NA	few	CASSFDPDLRNTIYF	TGCGCCAGCAGCTTCGACCCCGATCTGCGAAACACCATATATTTT
TRBJ2-7	TRBV11-2	NA	few	CASSLAGGRPGEQYF	TGTGCCAGCAGCTTAGCGGGGGGCCGTCCGGGCGAGCAGTACTTC
TRBJ2-3	TRBV7-9	NA	NA	CASTPGAGTDTQYF	TGTGCCAGCACCCCTGGGGCTGGAACAGATACGCAGTATTTT
TRBJ2-1	TRBV6-5	NA	NA	CASSSWGDYYNEQFF	TGTGCCAGCAGTTCCTGGGGAGATTACTACAATGAGCAGTTCTTC
TRBJ2-1	TRBV4-2	NA	NA	CASSQAWGYEQFF	TGTGCCAGCAGCCAAGCCTGGGGGTATGAGCAGTTCTTC
TRBJ2-3	TRBV7-6	TRBD2	NA	CASSPWTSGGGHTQYF	TGTGCCAGCAGCCCTTGGACTAGCGGGGGGGGACATACGCAGTATTTT
TRBJ2-7	TRBV4-1	NA	few	CASSQVQSSYEQYF	TGCGCCAGCAGCCAAGTACAGAGCTCCTACGAGCAGTACTTC
TRBJ2-5	TRBV29-1	NA	few	CSALQETQYF	TGCAGCGCCCTCCAAGAGACCCAGTACTTC
TRBJ2-1	TRBV27	TRBD1	NA	CASGDRGDNEQFF	TGTGCCAGCGGAGACAGGGGGGACAATGAGCAGTTCTTC
TRBJ2-5	TRBV29-1	NA	few	CSVAREETQYF	TGCAGCGTTGCCAGGGAAGAGACCCAGTACTTC
TRBJ2-7	TRBV11-2	TRBD2	few	CASSLVSSGGLGHEQYF	TGTGCCAGCAGCTTAGTTTCTAGCGGGGGCCTAGGCCACGAGCAGTACTTC
TRBJ2-7	TRBV25-1	NA	NA	CASSEFGSDGSYEQYF	TGTGCCAGCAGTGAATTCGGCAGCGACGGCTCCTACGAGCAGTACTTC
TRBJ1-5	TRBV7-2	NA	few	CASSRGNQPQHF	TGTGCCAGCAGCCGGGGAAATCAGCCCCAGCATTTT
TRBJ2-2	TRBV25-1	NA	NA	CASRFTGELFF	TGTGCCAGCAGATTTACCGGGGAGCTGTTTTTT
TRBJ1-1	TRBV18	TRBD1	few	CASSRQGANTEAFF	TGTGCCAGCTCACGACAGGGGGCGAACACTGAAGCTTTCTTT
TRBJ2-7	TRBV29-1	NA	few	CSVADFGRGENEQYF	TGCAGCGTTGCTGATTTTGGCAGGGGTGAGAACGAGCAGTACTTC
TRBJ1-5	TRBV5-6	TRBD1	few	CASSMWTGLGQPQHF	TGTGCCAGCAGCATGTGGACAGGGCTTGGTCAGCCCCAGCATTTT
TRBJ2-3	TRBV4-1	TRBD2	NA	CASSPSGSSDTQYF	TGCGCCAGCAGCCCTAGCGGAAGTTCAGATACGCAGTATTTT
TRBJ1-4	TRBV7-9	TRBD1	few	CASSLGTGANEKLFF	TGTGCCAGCAGCTTGGGGACAGGGGCTAATGAAAAACTGTTTTTT
TRBJ2-5	TRBV5-1	NA	NA	CASSMEETQYF	TGCGCCAGCAGCATGGAGGAGACCCAGTACTTC
TRBJ1-1	TRBV18	NA	NA	CASSPMGPEAFF	TGTGCCAGCTCACCGATGGGGCCTGAAGCTTTCTTT
TRBJ2-7	TRBV7-2	TRBD1	few	CASSSRQGSYEQYF	TGTGCCAGCAGCTCTCGACAGGGCTCCTACGAGCAGTACTTC
TRBJ2-7	TRBV12-5	NA	few	CASGSPGQPREQYF	TGTGCTAGTGGTTCCCCCGGACAGCCTCGCGAGCAGTACTTC
TRBJ1-1	TRBV27	NA	few	CASSITTQGSTEAFF	TGTGCCAGCAGTATAACCACACAGGGCTCCACTGAAGCTTTCTTT
TRBJ2-7	TRBV14	TRBD2	NA	CASSEGGEQYF	TGTGCCAGCAGCGAGGGAGGGGAGCAGTACTTC
TRBJ2-7	TRBV6-6	NA	NA	CASRTDSYEQYF	TGTGCCAGCCGGACAGATTCCTACGAGCAGTACTTC
TRBJ1-5	TRBV4-1	NA	NA	CASSQDLQYQPQHF	TGCGCCAGCAGCCAAGATCTACAATATCAGCCCCAGCATTTT
TRBJ2-2	TRBV5-4	NA	once	CASSRPGLKNTGELFF	TGTGCCAGCAGCCGTCCGGGACTCAAGAACACCGGGGAGCTGTTTTTT
TRBJ2-5	TRBV6-5	NA	NA	CASSRARAWETQYF	TGTGCCAGCAGTAGGGCCCGGGCCTGGGAGACCCAGTACTTC